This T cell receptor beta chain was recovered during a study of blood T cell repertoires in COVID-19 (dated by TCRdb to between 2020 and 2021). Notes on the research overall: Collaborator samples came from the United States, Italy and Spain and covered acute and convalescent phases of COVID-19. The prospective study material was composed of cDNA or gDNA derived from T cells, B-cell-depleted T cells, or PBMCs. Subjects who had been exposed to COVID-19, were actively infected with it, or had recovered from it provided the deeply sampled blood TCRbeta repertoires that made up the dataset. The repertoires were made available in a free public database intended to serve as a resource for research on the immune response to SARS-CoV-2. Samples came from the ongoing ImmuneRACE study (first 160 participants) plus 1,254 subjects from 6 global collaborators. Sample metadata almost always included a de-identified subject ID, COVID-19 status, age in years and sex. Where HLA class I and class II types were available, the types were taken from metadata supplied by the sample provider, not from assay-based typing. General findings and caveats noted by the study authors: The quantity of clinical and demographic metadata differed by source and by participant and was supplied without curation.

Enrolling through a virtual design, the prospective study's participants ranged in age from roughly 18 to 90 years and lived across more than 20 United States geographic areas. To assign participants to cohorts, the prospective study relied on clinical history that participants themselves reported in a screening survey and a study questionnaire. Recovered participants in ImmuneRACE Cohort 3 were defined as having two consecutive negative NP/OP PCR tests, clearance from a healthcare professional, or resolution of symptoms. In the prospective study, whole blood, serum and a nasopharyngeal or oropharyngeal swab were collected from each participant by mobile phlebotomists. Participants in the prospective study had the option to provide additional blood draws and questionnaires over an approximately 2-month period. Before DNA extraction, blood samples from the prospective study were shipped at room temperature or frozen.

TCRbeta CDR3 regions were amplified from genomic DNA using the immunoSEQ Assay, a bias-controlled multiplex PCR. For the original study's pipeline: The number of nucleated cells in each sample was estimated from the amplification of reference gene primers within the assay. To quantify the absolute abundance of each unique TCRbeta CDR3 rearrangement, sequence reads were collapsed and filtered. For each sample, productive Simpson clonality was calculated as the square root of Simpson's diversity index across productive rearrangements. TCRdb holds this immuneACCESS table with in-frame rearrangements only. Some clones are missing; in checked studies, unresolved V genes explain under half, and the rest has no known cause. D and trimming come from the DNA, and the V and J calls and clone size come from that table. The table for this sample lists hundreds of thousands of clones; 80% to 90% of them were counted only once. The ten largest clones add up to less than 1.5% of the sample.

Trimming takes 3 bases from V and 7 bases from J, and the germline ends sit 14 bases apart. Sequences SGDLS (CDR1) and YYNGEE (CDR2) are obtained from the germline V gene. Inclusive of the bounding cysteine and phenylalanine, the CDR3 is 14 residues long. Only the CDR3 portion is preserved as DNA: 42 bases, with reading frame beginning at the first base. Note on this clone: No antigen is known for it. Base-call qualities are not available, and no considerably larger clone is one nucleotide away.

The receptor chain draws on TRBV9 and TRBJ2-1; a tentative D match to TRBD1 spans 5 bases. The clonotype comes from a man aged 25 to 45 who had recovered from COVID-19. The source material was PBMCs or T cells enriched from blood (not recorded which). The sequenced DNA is TGTGCCAGCAGCGCAGGGATATGGGGTAATGAGCAGTTCTTC. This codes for CASSAGIWGNEQFF.